A single sample is the source of the 16 T cell receptor beta chains below, sequenced in a study of STAT3 mutations in large granular lymphocyte leukemia. General study points: Every T-LGLL patient had at least one immunodominant TCRbeta clonotype.

The assay was immunoSEQ multiplex PCR, and TCRdb's table has in-frame clones only and misses some. The sample includes 2,500 or so clones. These receptors' antigens are unknown. Sample: PBMCs. All receptors come from a human donor with T large granular lymphocyte leukemia. The donor label of this sample is uncertain. Some clones in this sample may be carry-over from other donors' samples.

Of note for this clone: Without the conserved terminal phenylalanine or tryptophan, this CDR3 likely stems from a read error. Because the CDR3's place on the DNA is in doubt, the DNA is left out and the CDR3 is given as listed by TCRdb. The chain joins TRBV18 to TRBJ1-1; the DNA was not compared with TRBD1, the D call given in the table. The CDR3 totals 13 residues, both ends included. Germline CDR1 is KGHSH and CDR2 is LQKENI. The CDR3 region is CASSLSGQRTNTE.

This clone counts as medium-sized by frequency. Given the absence of the conserved phenylalanine or tryptophan at the CDR3 end, a read error is likely. Because the CDR3's place on the DNA is in doubt, the DNA is left out and the CDR3 is given as listed by TCRdb. This chain connects TRBV14 to TRBJ2-3; TRBD1, the D gene given by the table, was not confirmed from the DNA. The germline CDR1 and CDR2 sequences are SGHDN and FVKESK. The CDR3 spans 12 amino acids, including both terminal residues. CDR3: CASSQAVGVWDT.

Points on this clone: Since the CDR3 does not end with the conserved phenylalanine or tryptophan, this likely comes from a read error. No DNA is shown, since the ends of the CDR3 on it are uncertain; the CDR3 is the one TCRdb lists. This chain links TRBV2 with TRBJ1-4; the table's D gene call, TRBD1, was not cross checked with the DNA. Germline V CDR1 and CDR2: SNHLY, FYNNEI. The CDR3 sequence runs 11 residues, both termini included. This CDR3 reads CASRKQGSVEK.

A word on this clone: Likely a read error: the CDR3 ends without its conserved phenylalanine or tryptophan. No DNA is shown, since the ends of the CDR3 on it are uncertain; the CDR3 is the one TCRdb lists. V gene TRBV5-6 combines with J gene TRBJ1-6; TRBD1 was called by the table and not checked on the DNA. The CDR3 length equals 12 residues, ends included. Germline CDR1 SGHDT, CDR2 YYEEEE. CDR3 loop: CASHWMHGANSP.

Points on this clone: The CDR3 carries no conserved terminal phenylalanine or tryptophan, so it likely arises from a read error. The limits of the CDR3 on the DNA are not certain, so only TCRdb's listed CDR3 is given. The chain couples TRBV18 to TRBJ2-2; TRBD1, the table's D call, was not compared with the DNA. The germline V gene encodes CDR1 KGHSH and CDR2 LQKENI. With termini counted, the CDR3 has 10 amino acids. CDR3 amino acids: CASSPPMTGE.

As for this clone: Since no conserved phenylalanine or tryptophan closes the CDR3, a read error is the likely cause. No DNA is shown, since the ends of the CDR3 on it are uncertain; the CDR3 is the one TCRdb lists. The chain recombines TRBV23-1 with TRBJ1-4; TRBD1, as called in the table, went unchecked against the DNA. TRBV23-1 carries the ORF label, with uncertain function. Inclusive of both ends, the CDR3 amounts to 13 amino acids. CDR3 sequence: CASVWDNQAGNEK.

A remark on this clone: Because the CDR3 is missing its conserved closing phenylalanine or tryptophan, this is likely a read error. The DNA is left out, because the CDR3 cannot be placed on it with certainty; the CDR3 is given as TCRdb lists it. The chain carries TRBV5-1 and TRBJ2-5; the table's D call, TRBD1, was not checked against the DNA. Inclusive of both ends, the CDR3 amounts to 14 amino acids. Germline V gives CDR1 SGHRS, CDR2 YFSETQ. The CDR3: CASSPGTGGRAQET.

Concerning this clone itself: Here the CDR3 omits its conserved ending phenylalanine or tryptophan, so a read error is the likely source. The limits of the CDR3 on the DNA are not certain, so only TCRdb's listed CDR3 is given. The J gene is TRBJ2-5, the V gene TRBV6-1; the table assigns TRBD1, which was not confirmed against the DNA. The germline V gene encodes CDR1 MNHNS and CDR2 SASEGT. Including both end residues, the CDR3 is 12 amino acids long. CDR3 region: CASSEARVVPET.

In regard to this clone: Since the CDR3 does not end with the conserved phenylalanine or tryptophan, this likely comes from a read error. The limits of the CDR3 on the DNA are not certain, so only TCRdb's listed CDR3 is given. The chain uses TRBV10-1 and TRBJ2-3; the table's D gene call, TRBD2, was not cross checked with the DNA. CDR1 and CDR2 from the germline V gene are WNHNN and SYGVQD (reference sequence). With termini counted, the CDR3 has 11 amino acids. CDR3: CASIIAASTDT.

To note about this clone: It is likely a read error, because the conserved phenylalanine at the end of the CDR3 is missing. It is unclear where the CDR3 begins or ends on the DNA, so no DNA is shown, and the CDR3 is as TCRdb lists it. J is TRBJ2-3 and V is TRBV10-2; the table calls TRBD2, which could not be checked here. Germline CDR1 is WSHSY and CDR2 is SAAADI. The CDR3 region is 10 residues in length, termini included. CDR3 in amino acids: CASNTQGTDT.

Turning to this clone: Without the conserved terminal phenylalanine or tryptophan, this CDR3 likely stems from a read error. The DNA is left out, because the CDR3 cannot be placed on it with certainty; the CDR3 is given as TCRdb lists it. CDR3 protein: CASSEGTQGRNQP. V is TRBV6-1 and J is TRBJ1-5; the table names TRBD1, a call not compared with the DNA. Germline CDR1 is MNHNS and CDR2 is SASEGT. The CDR3 is 13 residues long, ends included.

Worth noting for this clone: Likely a read error: the CDR3 ends without its conserved phenylalanine or tryptophan. No DNA is shown, since the ends of the CDR3 on it are uncertain; the CDR3 is the one TCRdb lists. This chain joins TRBV7-2 and TRBJ1-5; the table's D call of TRBD1 was not tested on the DNA. With termini counted, the CDR3 has 11 amino acids. From germline, CDR1 is SGHTA and CDR2 FQGNSA. The CDR3 here is CASSSGQINQP.

On this clone itself: The missing conserved phenylalanine or tryptophan at the end of this CDR3 makes a read error likely. No DNA is shown, since the ends of the CDR3 on it are uncertain; the CDR3 is the one TCRdb lists. This chain uses TRBV7-9 with TRBJ2-1; TRBD1 is taken as the D call from the table, unchecked against the DNA. Counting both end residues, the CDR3 totals 10 amino acids. CDR1 is SEHNR, CDR2 FQNEAQ, per germline (reference sequence). CDR3 amino acids: CASRSASYNE.

Comments on this clone: This likely comes from a read error, as the CDR3 has no conserved phenylalanine or tryptophan at its end. The DNA is omitted, as the CDR3 cannot be located on it reliably, and the CDR3 follows TCRdb's listing. This rearrangement joins TRBV20-1 to TRBJ1-6; the table's TRBD1 call for D was not verified on the DNA. The CDR3 spans 14 residues, counting both ends. Germline lookup yields CDR1 DFQATT and CDR2 SNEGSKA (reference sequence). CDR3 sequence: CSALKGSVSSYNSP.

Comments on this clone: The conserved phenylalanine or tryptophan is not found at the CDR3 terminus, so this likely reflects a read error. No DNA is shown, since the ends of the CDR3 on it are uncertain; the CDR3 is the one TCRdb lists. The J gene is TRBJ1-6, the V gene TRBV7-2; whether TRBD1, the table's D call, matches the DNA was not checked. The germline gives CDR1 SGHTA, CDR2 FQGNSA. The CDR3 totals 9 residues, both ends included. The CDR3 loop is CASSYRGSP.

This clone is deemed medium-sized (0.01 to 0.1%) by its frequency. The CDR3 does not close with the conserved phenylalanine or tryptophan, likely indicating a read error. The limits of the CDR3 on the DNA are not certain, so only TCRdb's listed CDR3 is given. The gene calls are TRBV5-1 and TRBJ2-5; the table's D call of TRBD1 was not tested on the DNA. Germline lookup yields CDR1 SGHRS and CDR2 YFSETQ. The CDR3 is 11 amino acids long, termini counted. CDR3 sequence reads: CASNTMVGQET.